The clone carrying this TCR beta chain has just a few counts. The antigen remains unidentified. The TCR beta library used iRepertoire HTBI primers with Arm-PCR amplification of CDR3. In TCRdb, the multiplex PCR reads were re-called with MiXCR into one record per CDR3 protein. The table has hundreds of thousands of distinct CDR3 sequences, around 15% seen once. This record belongs to a study of regulatory T cells in long-lasting Graves disease. CDR1 DFQATT and CDR2 SNEGSKA come from the germline V gene (reference sequence). J gave up 6 bases and V 0 bases, and 4 bases lay outside the gene matches. The CDR3 covers 13 residues. Regarding the study as a whole: Newly diagnosed patients shared 750 to 1,000 public clonotypes; persistent patients shared around 2,500.

Time point given: newly diagnosed GD, antithyroid drugs for less than 3 months. After RNA was extracted from PBMCs, the TCR library was made from it. These data are also associated with another study on T cells in Graves' hyperthyroidism and ophthalmopathy.

The rearrangement links TRBV20-1 to TRBJ1-2; 7 nucleotides line up with TRBD1. The sequences come from peripheral blood mononuclear cells (PBMCs), collected at new diagnosis, from a patient treated with antithyroid drugs. This receptor was identified in a woman aged 35-65 years with Graves disease. This chain's CDR3 is CSARDQQGNGYTF. Written as DNA, the CDR3 is TGCAGTGCTAGAGATCAACAGGGGAATGGCTACACCTTC.